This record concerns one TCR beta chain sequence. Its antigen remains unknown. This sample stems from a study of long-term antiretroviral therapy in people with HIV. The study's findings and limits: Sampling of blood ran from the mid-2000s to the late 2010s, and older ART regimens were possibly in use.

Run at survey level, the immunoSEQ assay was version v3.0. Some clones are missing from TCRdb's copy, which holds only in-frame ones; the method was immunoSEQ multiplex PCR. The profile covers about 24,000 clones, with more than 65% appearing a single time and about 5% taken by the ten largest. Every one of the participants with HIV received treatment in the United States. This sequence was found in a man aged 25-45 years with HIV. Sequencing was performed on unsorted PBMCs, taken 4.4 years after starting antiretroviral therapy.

The CDR3 DNA sequence: TGTGCCAGCAGCCCTTCTACGACTCTCCAAGAGACCCAGTACTTC. Protein sequence: CASSPSTTLQETQYF. The rearrangement uses TRBV9 and TRBJ2-5, with no clear D. Germline values: CDR1 SGDLS, CDR2 YYNGEE. Deletions cut 4 bases from V and 1 base from J, with 14 bases between. CDR3 size: 15 residues.